This is a list of T cell receptor beta chains from one sample in a study of technical replicates of blood from a handful of donors. Clones were read by immunoSEQ multiplex PCR, and TCRdb kept only the in-frame ones, dropping some. Found here are around 76,000 clones, approximately 96% of them singletons; the top ten hold approximately 0.2%. Source material: T cells isolated from PBMCs. These receptors were taken from a human donor in good health. The CDR3 runs from the conserved cysteine through the conserved F or W. The D gene is left open where the match is weak. The listing skips clone size in some rows; elsewhere it reads once, few, many or a size class.

j_gene: TRBJ2-7
abundance: NA
d_gene: NA
v_gene: TRBV19
CDR3nt: TGTGCCAGTAGTATGGCCCTCGGAGGTCCCTACGAGCAGTACTTC
CDR3aa: CASSMALGGPYEQYF

j_gene: TRBJ2-3
abundance: NA
d_gene: NA
v_gene: TRBV6-5
CDR3nt: TGTGCCAGCAGAACAGGACGAACAGATACGCAGTATTTT
CDR3aa: CASRTGRTDTQYF

j_gene: TRBJ2-5
abundance: NA
d_gene: TRBD2
v_gene: TRBV5-1
CDR3nt: TGCGCCAGCAGCTTGGAGGGTAGCGGGAGGTCTGAGGAGACCCAGTACTTC
CDR3aa: CASSLEGSGRSEETQYF

j_gene: TRBJ1-2
abundance: NA
d_gene: NA
v_gene: TRBV4-1
CDR3nt: TGCGCCAGCAGCCAACTCCGGCAGGGGTTAAACTCCTACACCTTC
CDR3aa: CASSQLRQGLNSYTF

j_gene: TRBJ1-5
abundance: NA
d_gene: NA
v_gene: TRBV6-5
CDR3nt: TGTGCCAGCAGTTACTCGGGGAGTAGCAATCAGCCCCAGCATTTT
CDR3aa: CASSYSGSSNQPQHF

j_gene: TRBJ2-1
abundance: NA
d_gene: TRBD1
v_gene: TRBV14
CDR3nt: TGTGCCAGCAGCCAAGACCGGACAGGGGGGCAGTTCTTC
CDR3aa: CASSQDRTGGQFF

j_gene: TRBJ2-1
abundance: NA
d_gene: NA
v_gene: TRBV7-9
CDR3nt: TGTGCCAGCAGCCAAAACAGGGAGGGATTCTCCTACAATGAGCAGTTCTTC
CDR3aa: CASSQNREGFSYNEQFF

j_gene: TRBJ1-2
abundance: once
d_gene: TRBD1
v_gene: TRBV7-9
CDR3nt: TGTGCCAGCAGCATACAGGGGGACGGGGGCTACACCTTC
CDR3aa: CASSIQGDGGYTF

j_gene: TRBJ1-5
abundance: NA
d_gene: NA
v_gene: TRBV30
CDR3nt: TGTGCCTGGGGCGATCGGTCGGGGTGGTATGCTGGGGGCAATCAGCCCCAGCATTTT
CDR3aa: CAWGDRSGWYAGGNQPQHF

j_gene: TRBJ1-2
abundance: NA
d_gene: TRBD1
v_gene: TRBV27
CDR3nt: TGTGCCAGCAGACCCTGGGACAGGGGGCGTGGGGGCTACACCTTC
CDR3aa: CASRPWDRGRGGYTF

j_gene: TRBJ2-7
abundance: NA
d_gene: TRBD2
v_gene: TRBV27
CDR3nt: TGTGCCAGCAGTAAAAGCGGGAGTAACGAGCAGTACTTC
CDR3aa: CASSKSGSNEQYF

j_gene: TRBJ2-1
abundance: NA
d_gene: TRBD1
v_gene: TRBV27
CDR3nt: TGTGCCAGCAGTTCAGGACAGGGAGCAAATGAGCAGTTCTTC
CDR3aa: CASSSGQGANEQFF

j_gene: TRBJ2-1
abundance: NA
d_gene: NA
v_gene: TRBV29-1
CDR3nt: TGCAGCGTTGGGGCGGGGCAGTTCTTC
CDR3aa: CSVGAGQFF

j_gene: TRBJ1-1
abundance: NA
d_gene: NA
v_gene: TRBV7-3
CDR3nt: TGTGCCAGCAGCTTCGGGCTCGGGGTTGAAGCTTTCTTT
CDR3aa: CASSFGLGVEAFF

j_gene: TRBJ2-2
abundance: NA
d_gene: TRBD2
v_gene: TRBV29-1
CDR3nt: TGCAGCGTTGAACCGCCGGGACTAGCGGGAGGAACGCGAGGCACCGGGGAGCTGTTTTTT
CDR3aa: CSVEPPGLAGGTRGTGELFF

j_gene: TRBJ2-2
abundance: NA
d_gene: TRBD2
v_gene: TRBV10-3
CDR3nt: TGTGCCATTGCTAGCGGGATGGGGACCGGGGAGCTGTTTTTT
CDR3aa: CAIASGMGTGELFF

j_gene: TRBJ2-2
abundance: NA
d_gene: NA
v_gene: TRBV4-1
CDR3nt: TGCGCCAGCAGCCAAGTTAGTCGGGAGCTGTTTTTT
CDR3aa: CASSQVSRELFF

j_gene: TRBJ2-7
abundance: NA
d_gene: TRBD1
v_gene: TRBV4-2
CDR3nt: TGTGCCAGCAGCCTCCTGCGGGACAGGAACCCCTACGAGCAGTACTTC
CDR3aa: CASSLLRDRNPYEQYF

j_gene: TRBJ2-1
abundance: NA
d_gene: TRBD2
v_gene: TRBV5-1
CDR3nt: TGCGCCAGCAGCCCCCAGCGGGGGAACCCCTACAATGAGCAGTTCTTC
CDR3aa: CASSPQRGNPYNEQFF

j_gene: TRBJ2-3
abundance: NA
d_gene: NA
v_gene: TRBV5-1
CDR3nt: TGCGCCAGCAGCTTGGCCGGGAGACCAGATACGCAGTATTTT
CDR3aa: CASSLAGRPDTQYF

j_gene: TRBJ1-5
abundance: NA
d_gene: NA
v_gene: TRBV6-1
CDR3nt: TGTGCCAGCAGTATAGGACAGTATAGCAATCAGCCCCAGCATTTT
CDR3aa: CASSIGQYSNQPQHF

j_gene: TRBJ1-3
abundance: NA
d_gene: TRBD1
v_gene: TRBV15
CDR3nt: TGTGCCACCAGGGAACAGGGGGACGGAAACACCATATATTTT
CDR3aa: CATREQGDGNTIYF

j_gene: TRBJ2-1
abundance: once
d_gene: TRBD2
v_gene: TRBV7-3
CDR3nt: TGTGCCAGCAGCGAACTAGCGGGGGAGCAGTTCTTC
CDR3aa: CASSELAGEQFF

j_gene: TRBJ2-2
abundance: NA
d_gene: NA
v_gene: TRBV2
CDR3nt: TGTGCCAGCAGTGGGACGGGCGGGTTCGGCATCGGGGAGCTGTTTTTT
CDR3aa: CASSGTGGFGIGELFF

j_gene: TRBJ1-1
abundance: NA
d_gene: NA
v_gene: TRBV7-3
CDR3nt: TGTGCCAGCAGCCCGACAGGCCTGAACACTGAAGCTTTCTTT
CDR3aa: CASSPTGLNTEAFF

j_gene: TRBJ1-4
abundance: NA
d_gene: NA
v_gene: TRBV11-2
CDR3nt: TGTGCCAGCAGCTTAGGTGCAGGGGACAAACTGTTTTTT
CDR3aa: CASSLGAGDKLFF

j_gene: TRBJ1-3
abundance: NA
d_gene: NA
v_gene: TRBV5-4
CDR3nt: TGTGCCAGCAGCTTGGTTCTACCCTCAGGCAGACGTCCTGGAAACACCATATATTTT
CDR3aa: CASSLVLPSGRRPGNTIYF

j_gene: TRBJ1-1
abundance: NA
d_gene: NA
v_gene: TRBV7-9
CDR3nt: TGTGCCAGCAGCTTAGCGATCTTGGGGGGAGGTTCCAACACTGAAGCTTTCTTT
CDR3aa: CASSLAILGGGSNTEAFF

j_gene: TRBJ1-5
abundance: once
d_gene: TRBD1
v_gene: TRBV28
CDR3nt: TGTGCCAGCAGCTCCTTCGGCACCGAGGGGGCTTTTCAGCATTTT
CDR3aa: CASSSFGTEGAFQHF

j_gene: TRBJ2-1
abundance: NA
d_gene: NA
v_gene: TRBV28
CDR3nt: TGTGCCAGCTATTCCGTTAGGGGTGAGCAGTTCTTC
CDR3aa: CASYSVRGEQFF

j_gene: TRBJ2-1
abundance: NA
d_gene: TRBD2
v_gene: TRBV29-1
CDR3nt: TGCAGCGTTGAAGACGCTAGCGGGAGGAAGCAGTTCTTC
CDR3aa: CSVEDASGRKQFF

j_gene: TRBJ1-2
abundance: NA
d_gene: TRBD1
v_gene: TRBV30
CDR3nt: TGTGCCTGGAGTGTAGGACAGGGAAGCAGCTACACCTTC
CDR3aa: CAWSVGQGSSYTF

j_gene: TRBJ2-2
abundance: NA
d_gene: NA
v_gene: TRBV4-1
CDR3nt: TGCGCCAGCAGCCTCCGGGACAAGAACACCGGGGAGCTGTTTTTT
CDR3aa: CASSLRDKNTGELFF

j_gene: TRBJ2-7
abundance: NA
d_gene: TRBD2
v_gene: TRBV6-5
CDR3nt: TGTGCCAGCAGGCGCGGGGGGGCCTACGAGCAGTACTTC
CDR3aa: CASRRGGAYEQYF

j_gene: TRBJ1-5
abundance: NA
d_gene: NA
v_gene: TRBV27
CDR3nt: TGTGCCAGCAGTTCGTCAGGGAATCAGCCCCAGCATTTT
CDR3aa: CASSSSGNQPQHF

j_gene: TRBJ2-7
abundance: NA
d_gene: NA
v_gene: TRBV5-1
CDR3nt: TGCGCCAGCAGCTTCGATTCACACAGGGTCTCCGAGCAGTACTTC
CDR3aa: CASSFDSHRVSEQYF

j_gene: TRBJ1-2
abundance: NA
d_gene: TRBD1
v_gene: TRBV19
CDR3nt: TGTGCCAGTCGACCCTCAGGACAGGTTAACTATGGCTACACCTTC
CDR3aa: CASRPSGQVNYGYTF

j_gene: TRBJ2-3
abundance: NA
d_gene: TRBD2
v_gene: TRBV7-9
CDR3nt: TGTGCCAGCGGGACTAGCTACACAGATACGCAGTATTTT
CDR3aa: CASGTSYTDTQYF

j_gene: TRBJ2-7
abundance: NA
d_gene: TRBD1
v_gene: TRBV7-7
CDR3nt: TGTGCTAGCAGCTTAGGCCCGGACAGGGGGTACGAGCAGTACTTC
CDR3aa: CASSLGPDRGYEQYF

j_gene: TRBJ1-1
abundance: NA
d_gene: TRBD1
v_gene: TRBV5-4
CDR3nt: TGTGCCAGCAGCCCAGTAGGAGGGGGCAGGGTCACTGAAGCTTTCTTT
CDR3aa: CASSPVGGGRVTEAFF

j_gene: TRBJ1-2
abundance: NA
d_gene: TRBD1
v_gene: TRBV6-1
CDR3nt: TGTGCCAGCAGTTTAGACAGGGCTACTAACTATGGCTACACCTTC
CDR3aa: CASSLDRATNYGYTF

j_gene: TRBJ1-1
abundance: once
d_gene: NA
v_gene: TRBV7-3
CDR3nt: TGTGCCAGCAGCACCAAGCAGGGGACAGAAGCTTTCTTT
CDR3aa: CASSTKQGTEAFF

j_gene: TRBJ1-6
abundance: NA
d_gene: TRBD1
v_gene: TRBV6-6
CDR3nt: TGTGCCAGCAGTTCGACAGGGGGCGAAGGTTCACCCCTCCACTTT
CDR3aa: CASSSTGGEGSPLHF